The next 2 T cell receptor beta chains were all read from a single sample in a study of cytomegalovirus exposure and HLA in healthy donors. It was with 60 Vbeta and 13 Jbeta primers that the PCR ran. The table came from immunoSEQ multiplex PCR; TCRdb's copy has only in-frame clones and leaves some out. There are roughly 150,000 clones in the sample; 65% to 80% occur only once, and approximately 6.8% lies in the top ten. The sample consisted of PBMCs. These receptor sequences come from a man younger than 45 in good health and CMV-seronegative.

As to this clone: The same CDR3 is also encoded by other DNA sequences in this sample. The genes are TRBV6-6 and TRBJ1-5; 10 bases align to TRBD1. The length of the CDR3 is 15 residues. Losses at the gene ends were 2 bases for V and 6 bases for J; bases not matched to a gene: 4. The germline gives CDR1 MNHNY, CDR2 SVGAGI (reference sequence). CDR3 sequence (DNA): TGTGCCAGCAGTTACGGTGGACAGGGGGGTCAGCCCCAGCATTTT. Translated, it gives CASSYGGQGGQPQHF.

CDR3 sequence: CASTETGQSTDTQYF. CDR3 nucleotide sequence: TGTGCCAGCACAGAAACGGGACAGAGCACAGATACGCAGTATTTT. V and J are TRBV6-6 and TRBJ2-3; 7 nucleotides align to TRBD1. Per germline, CDR1 MNHNY and CDR2 SVGAGI (reference sequence). The length of the CDR3 is 15 residues. V lost 7 bases, J lost 0 bases, and 7 bases stayed unmatched.